The 5 T cell receptor beta chains below come from one sample, sequenced in a study of patients and donors after allogeneic stem cell transplantation (dated by TCRdb to the early 2020s). Library preparation was by RT-PCR. The sequencer listed for this sample is NextSeq 550. TCRdb cleaned the public reads at Q25 with fastp, built clones with MiXCR and kept in-frame beta chains. CDR3 protein sequences are deduplicated, and each keeps its most common genes and DNA. Across this sample there are 800,000 to 1,000,000 distinct CDR3 sequences, with about a sixth seen only once. The biggest ten clones account for roughly 6% of the sample. Sequences were obtained from blood, either unsorted or a sorted T cell fraction (not recorded which). All receptors come from a human donor who was either an allogeneic HSCT recipient or a stem cell or donor lymphocyte infusion donor (not recorded which). It is not recorded whose cells these are; they may come from a transplant donor.

The gene calls are TRBV6-5 and TRBJ2-7; 8 bases line up with TRBD2. Germline V CDR1 and CDR2: MNHEY, SVGAGI. This CDR3 spans 19 amino acids. After removal of 4 bases from V and 3 bases from J, the junction contained 20 bases not matched to a gene. CDR3 region: CASSSLGSGTQSLDYEQYF. The CDR3 region has the DNA TGTGCCAGCAGTTCCCTGGGTAGCGGGACCCAATCTTTAGACTACGAGCAGTACTTC.

The sample holds a few counts of this clonotype. This rearrangement joins TRBV7-3 to TRBJ2-2; possible D gene TRBD2, 6 bases. The CDR3 has 16 residues. Deletions cut 4 bases from V and 5 bases from J, with 17 bases between. Germline lookup yields CDR1 SGHTA and CDR2 FQGTGA. CDR3 residues: CASSSPGLKGTGELFF. The CDR3 DNA is TGTGCCAGCAGCTCGCCGGGACTCAAGGGGACCGGGGAGCTGTTTTTT.

This clonotype was observed a few times. CDR3 amino acids: CASGPGHQYF. The CDR3 DNA reads TGTGCCAGCGGCCCGGGACACCAGTACTTC. The gene calls are TRBV28 and TRBJ2-5, with D perhaps matching TRBD1 (6 bases). Germline loops: CDR1 MDHEN, CDR2 SYDVKM. V was cut by 8 bases and J by 10 bases, with 11 bases left in between. CDR3 size: 10 residues.

This clonotype was observed at least ten times. The V gene is TRBV4-3, the J gene TRBJ2-5; unclear D gene. The V gene lost 1 base and the J gene lost 7 bases, with 19 bases spanning the gap. CDR1 LGHNA and CDR2 YSLEER come from the germline V gene. The CDR3 spans 16 residues. The CDR3 coding sequence is TGCGCCAGCAGCCAAGGTATCCCGGGCTCCATGAGGACCCAGTACTTC. Translation: CASSQGIPGSMRTQYF.

This clonotype occurred a few times. V gene TRBV4-2 combines with J gene TRBJ2-3, with 9 bases identical to TRBD1. The CDR3 is 16 residues long. Unmatched junction bases numbered 7, after V lost 4 bases and J lost 2 bases. Germline CDR1 and CDR2: LGHNA and YNFKEQ. CDR3 region: CASSLYRGHFTDTQYF. CDR3 nucleotides: TGTGCCAGCAGCCTTTACAGGGGGCATTTCACAGATACGCAGTATTTT.